This section outlines one TCR beta chain sequence together with its context. Antigen: not known. The sample belongs to a study of human T cells and chemical hapten exposure. Study-wide background: On around 2 cm by around 2 cm of upper inner arm skin, sensitization was performed with 2% DPC.

Study-wide findings and caveats: Alopecia was present in the donors, so their immune response may differ from healthy people's. TCRs above 1 in 1000 frequency did not change with DPC sensitization.

A single record per CDR3 protein comes from TCRdb applying MiXCR to the RACE reads. Here the sample spans some 360,000 distinct CDR3 sequences, approximately 5.1% being singletons. Stated time point: pre-sensitization, week 0. Treatment given: therapeutic diphenylcyclopropenone sensitization with weekly scalp DPC. Whole blood, unfractionated, served as the material for total RNA extraction. The sequences come from whole blood, collected in connection with sensitization to the hapten diphenylcyclopropenone (DPC). The TCR originated in a woman in her fifties or sixties with alopecia areata. Some clones in this sample may be carry-over from other donors' samples.

The CDR3 DNA is TGTGCCAGCAGTCCGAATTCAGGGGCCCCCTACGAGCAGTACTTC. Protein sequence: CASSPNSGAPYEQYF. The chain recombines TRBV12-3 or TRBV12-4 with TRBJ2-7, with D maybe TRBD1 (6 bases). The CDR3 loop spans 15 amino acids. Trimming left V 5 bases short and J 2 bases short, with 16 bases between.